A single sample is the source of the 6 T cell receptor beta chains below, sequenced in a study of blood T cell repertoires in COVID-19. Method: immunoSEQ multiplex PCR; TCRdb's copy keeps in-frame clones and lacks some. The top ten clones hold roughly 8.6% of a sample with around 170,000 clones, 88% of them seen once. The sample taken for sequencing was PBMCs or T cells enriched from blood (not recorded which). Receptor source: a woman aged 18-29 years who had recovered from COVID-19.

CDR3 amino acids: CASSYLGQGFYEQYF. The CDR3 region has the DNA TGTGCCAGCAGTTATCTGGGACAGGGGTTCTACGAGCAGTACTTC. The V gene is TRBV7-2, the J gene TRBJ2-7, with 10 bases identical to TRBD1. Germline V gene data show CDR1 as SGHTA and CDR2 as FQGNSA. This CDR3 contains 15 residues. V lost 6 bases to trimming and J lost 3 bases; unmatched junction nucleotides: 8.

J is TRBJ1-6 and V is TRBV28; 12 positions agree with TRBD1. Germline CDR1 and CDR2: MDHEN and SYDVKM. The CDR3 contains 20 residues. J gave up 3 bases and V 1 base, and 10 bases lay outside the gene matches. The CDR3 sequence: CASSLSGTGGDLFYNSPLHF. CDR3 in DNA: TGTGCCAGCAGTTTATCAGGGACAGGGGGCGATCTATTCTATAATTCACCCCTCCACTTT.

The chain carries TRBV7-8 and TRBJ2-7; 11 positions agree with TRBD2. After removal of 5 bases from V and 0 bases from J, the junction contained 3 bases not matched to a gene. The length of the CDR3 is 15 residues. Germline CDR1 and CDR2: SGHVS and FQNEAQ. The CDR3 coding sequence is TGTGCCAGCAGCCCACTAGCGGGAGTCTCCTACGAGCAGTACTTC. Translated: CASSPLAGVSYEQYF.

The chain couples TRBV7-2 to TRBJ2-3, with 7 positions matching TRBD2. In germline, CDR1 is SGHTA, CDR2 FQGNSA. J was trimmed by 4 bases and V by 1 base; bases with no gene match: 8. This CDR3 is built from 16 residues. The chain's CDR3 is CASSLVGGSPPDTQYF. CDR3 coding DNA: TGTGCCAGCAGCTTAGTCGGGGGGTCCCCCCCAGATACGCAGTATTTT.

CDR3 amino acids: CASNRDYRAYEQYF. The CDR3 coding sequence is TGTGCCAGCAACCGGGACTATCGAGCCTACGAGCAGTACTTC. This chain joins TRBV2 and TRBJ2-7; 7 nucleotides align to TRBD2. The CDR3 has 14 residues. V lost 7 bases, J lost 2 bases, and 8 bases stayed unmatched. Germline V gene lookup returns CDR1 SNHLY and CDR2 FYNNEI. The entire variable domain, with the rest obtained from reference TRBV2 and TRBJ2-7, is as follows: EPEVTQTPSHQVTQMGQEVILRCVPISNHLYFYWYRQILGQKVEFLVSFYNNEISEKSEIFDDQFSVERPDGSNFTLKIRSTKLEDSAMYFCASNRDYRAYEQYFGPGTRLTVT.

The chain joins TRBV11-3 to TRBJ2-1; D is perhaps TRBD1 (6 bases). Germline V CDR1 and CDR2: SGHNT, YENEEA. Trimming took 4 bases from V and 6 from J, leaving 13 bases between them. CDR3 size: 14 residues. In DNA form, the CDR3 reads TGTGCCAGCAGCTCCTCCGGACAGCGCAATGAGCAGTTCTTC. Translating gives CASSSSGQRNEQFF.